This TCR beta chain emerged from a study of T-cell memory formation after mild COVID-19. Study information: Largely donor-specific TCR clusters were found. Study-wide findings and caveats: Shrinking CD4+ clones were chiefly CM and EM; CD8+ ones were chiefly EMRA. Researchers found some responding clones in pre-infection memory, a sign that cross-reactive memory joined.

The CDR3 spans 14 residues. Between the trimmed V and J ends, which lost 2 bases and 4 bases, there was a span of 8 bases. Germline lookup yields CDR1 LGHNA and CDR2 YNFKEQ. TCRdb independently ran MiXCR on the 5' RACE reads; one entry per CDR3 protein. This table has 550,000 to 650,000 distinct CDR3 sequences, 15% to 20% appearing once. In this sample, this clonotype turned up a few times. Its specificity is unknown. This sequence joins TRBV4-2 and TRBJ2-2, with D perhaps matching TRBD2 (5 bases). Sequencing was carried out using PBMCs or a T cell subset sorted from them (not recorded which). The receptor comes from an adult woman who had mild COVID-19 (a few samples of this study predate the infection). Cell type and time point are not known. CDR3 region: CASSQMEATGELFF. DNA of the CDR3: TGTGCCAGCAGCCAAATGGAGGCCACCGGGGAGCTGTTTTTT.